The next 24 T cell receptor beta chains were all read from a single sample in a study of patients and donors after allogeneic stem cell transplantation. One entry per CDR3 protein, called by TCRdb with MiXCR from the RT-PCR reads. The sample lists approximately 410,000 distinct CDR3 sequences, about a sixth occurring once. Sequenced: blood, either unsorted or a sorted T cell fraction (not recorded which). All receptors come from a human donor who was either an allogeneic HSCT recipient or a stem cell or donor lymphocyte infusion donor (not recorded which). It is not recorded whose cells these are; they may come from a transplant donor.

V and J are TRBV7-2 and TRBJ2-2, with D unclear. V was clipped by 4 bases and J by 1 base, with 13 bases between them. Per the germline V gene, CDR1 is SGHTA and CDR2 is FQGNSA. The CDR3 is 16 amino acids. The CDR3 sequence is CASSSTSRRNTGELFF. The CDR3 region has the DNA TGTGCCAGCAGCTCAACATCCAGGCGGAACACCGGGGAGCTGTTTTTT.

This clonotype appeared a few times. The chain employs TRBV6-1 and TRBJ2-7; 10 nucleotides match TRBD2. The CDR3 length is 13 residues. V dropped 6 bases and J dropped 4; count of bases not matched to a gene: 3. The germline gives CDR1 MNHNS, CDR2 SASEGT. CDR3 sequence: CASRRTSGYEQYF. In DNA, the CDR3 is TGTGCCAGCAGGCGGACTAGCGGTTACGAGCAGTACTTC.

The gene calls are TRBV12-3 or TRBV12-4 and TRBJ1-1; D is ambiguous. V was pared by 6 bases and J by 2 bases, with 10 bases between. The CDR3 runs to 13 residues. The CDR3 protein is CASRPYSNTEAFF. CDR3 DNA sequence: TGTGCCAGCAGACCATACAGCAACACTGAAGCTTTCTTT.

The CDR3 DNA reads as TGTGCCAGCAGCTTTGGTACTAGCGGGAGTAGGAGCACAGATACGCAGTATTTT. The encoded protein is CASSFGTSGSRSTDTQYF. V usage is TRBV5-5 and J usage is TRBJ2-3, with TRBD2 matching over 11 bases. This CDR3 has 18 amino acids. CDR1 is SGHKS, CDR2 YYEKEE, per germline (reference sequence). V lost 2 bases and J lost 0; bases outside the gene matches: 8.

The rearrangement links TRBV12-1 to TRBJ2-5. TRBV12-1 is assigned pseudogene status. The length of the CDR3 is 9 residues. The CDR3 DNA follows: TGTGCCAGCAGCTTTGCTCAGTACTTC. Protein product: CASSFAQYF.

This clonotype was observed a few times. The CDR3 loop is CASSHRRDDTEAFF. CDR3 DNA sequence: TGTGCCAGCAGTCACCGACGGGATGACACTGAAGCTTTCTTT. The chain uses TRBV7-9 and TRBJ1-1, with D unclear. The CDR3 totals 14 residues. Per germline, CDR1 SEHNR and CDR2 FQNEAQ (reference sequence). The V gene lost 6 bases and the J gene lost 3 bases, with 14 bases spanning the gap.

The chain employs TRBV6-2 or TRBV6-3 and TRBJ2-1; 9 bases match TRBD2. Per germline, CDR1 MNHEY and CDR2 SVGEGT. V shed 7 bases and J 0 bases; nucleotides not matched to a gene: 13. The CDR3 is 18 residues long. CDR3 protein: CASTGREGYSYSYNEQFF. The CDR3 DNA reads as TGTGCCAGCACCGGGCGGGAGGGCTACTCATACTCCTACAATGAGCAGTTCTTC.

In its sample, this clonotype was seen a few times. This chain links TRBV4-2 with TRBJ1-3, with TRBD1 matching 10 bases. There are 18 residues in the CDR3. The V gene end was trimmed by 1 base and the J gene end by 1 base; junction bases not matched to a gene: 7. Germline CDR1 is LGHNA and CDR2 is YNFKEQ. CDR3 DNA: TGTGCCAGCAGCCAAGTGTTAAAGGACAGGGGGTCTGGAAACACCATATATTTT. This codes for CASSQVLKDRGSGNTIYF.

DNA for the CDR3: TGTGCCAGCAGCTTAGGGACCGATGCAGCGGGACCGTCCTACAATGAGCAGTTCTTC. Translation: CASSLGTDAAGPSYNEQFF. The V and J genes are TRBV11-1 and TRBJ2-1; 7 bases are a match to TRBD2. Trimming took 1 base from V and 1 from J; bases not matched to a gene: 13. This CDR3 spans 19 amino acids. Germline V CDR1 and CDR2: SGHAT, FQDESV (reference sequence). Combining the CDR3 with reference TRBV11-1 and TRBJ2-1 gives the whole variable domain EAEVAQSPRYKITEKSQAVAFWCDPISGHATLYWYRQILGQGPELLVQFQDESVVDDSQLPKDRFSAERLKGVDSTLKIQPAELGDSAMYLCASSLGTDAAGPSYNEQFFGPGTRLTVL.

This clonotype was counted a few times. The J gene is TRBJ2-1, the V gene TRBV20-1, with 9 nucleotides matching TRBD2. Germline V gives CDR1 DFQATT, CDR2 SNEGSKA (reference sequence). Losses at the gene ends were 6 bases for V and 0 bases for J; bases not matched to a gene: 3. The length of the CDR3 is 14 residues. The CDR3 sequence is CSAGGLASYNEQFF. In nucleotides, the CDR3 is TGCAGTGCGGGGGGACTAGCCTCCTACAATGAGCAGTTCTTC.

This clonotype was detected a few times. The chain employs TRBV2 and TRBJ2-4; D might be TRBD1 (6 bases). The length of the CDR3 is 14 residues. The germline gives CDR1 SNHLY, CDR2 FYNNEI. The V end lost 6 bases, the J end lost 0 bases, and 9 bases lay between the germline ends. The CDR3 loop is CASRRTVAKNIQYF. CDR3 in DNA: TGTGCCAGCAGGCGGACAGTAGCCAAAAACATTCAGTACTTC. Full variable domain (rest looked up from reference TRBV2 and TRBJ2-4): EPEVTQTPSHQVTQMGQEVILRCVPISNHLYFYWYRQILGQKVEFLVSFYNNEISEKSEIFDDQFSVERPDGSNFTLKIRSTKLEDSAMYFCASRRTVAKNIQYFGAGTRLSVL.

The gene calls are TRBV5-1 and TRBJ2-1; D remains ambiguous. V shed 0 bases and J shed 1 base, with 11 bases lying between them. Germline CDR1 and CDR2: SGHRS and YFSETQ. This CDR3 contains 16 residues. CDR3 residues: CASSLVGEISYNEQFF. In nucleotides, the CDR3 is TGCGCCAGCAGCTTGGTAGGAGAGATTTCCTACAATGAGCAGTTCTTC.

The rearrangement uses TRBV6-2 or TRBV6-3 and TRBJ1-1, with 9 nucleotides matching TRBD1. V trimming: 8 bases; J trimming: 1 base; junction bases outside the gene matches: 5. CDR3 length: 14 amino acids. CDR1 and CDR2 (germline): MNHEY, SVGEGT. The DNA for the CDR3 is TGTGCCAGCGTTAAGGACAGGGGGAACACTGAAGCTTTCTTT. Amino acids: CASVKDRGNTEAFF.

In its sample, this clonotype was seen many times. V is TRBV5-1 and J is TRBJ2-1; D possibly matches TRBD1 or TRBD2 (5 bases each). V was trimmed by 4 bases and J by 6 bases, leaving 11 bases between them. In germline, CDR1 is SGHRS, CDR2 YFSETQ. The CDR3 totals 13 residues. In DNA, the CDR3 is TGCGCCAGCAGCGGGGGTCTGCGCAATGAGCAGTTCTTC. It is translated as CASSGGLRNEQFF.

This clonotype has only a few counts. The chain joins TRBV5-1 to TRBJ2-1; perhaps D is TRBD1 or TRBD2 (5 bases each). The CDR3 totals 12 residues. V gave up 5 bases and J gave up 3 bases, with 6 bases separating them. CDR1 is SGHRS and CDR2 is YFSETQ in the germline V gene. CDR3 protein: CASRGVYNEQFF. CDR3 in DNA: TGCGCCAGCAGGGGGGTCTACAATGAGCAGTTCTTC.

The rearrangement joins TRBV6-2 or TRBV6-3 to TRBJ1-6; tentative D call: TRBD1 (6 bases). The CDR3 spans 14 residues. Germline V gene data show CDR1 as MNHEY and CDR2 as SVGEGT. V shed 5 bases and J shed 8 bases, with 13 bases lying between them. CDR3 bases: TGTGCCAGCAGTGCCACAGGGAGTCATTCACCCCTCCACTTT. Its translation is CASSATGSHSPLHF.

This clonotype has more than one count but fewer than ten. The chain combines TRBV19 with TRBJ1-1; D not certain. The CDR3 covers 14 residues. V lost 5 bases and J lost 0, with 10 bases in between. Germline values: CDR1 LNHDA, CDR2 SQIVND (reference sequence). CDR3 protein: CASSGRTLNTEAFF. CDR3 in DNA: TGTGCCAGTAGTGGTCGGACCTTGAACACTGAAGCTTTCTTT.

The chain is built from TRBV15 and TRBJ1-1; no firm D call. The germline V gene has CDR1 LNHNV and CDR2 YYDKDF (reference sequence). V was pared by 4 bases and J by 0 bases, with 9 bases between. This CDR3 region has 14 residues. The CDR3 sequence is CATSKTAMNTEAFF. The CDR3 DNA follows: TGTGCCACCAGCAAGACGGCGATGAACACTGAAGCTTTCTTT.

V gene TRBV12-3 or TRBV12-4 combines with J gene TRBJ2-7, with 8 bases lining up with TRBD2. V lost 6 bases to trimming and J lost 6 bases; unmatched junction nucleotides: 10. The CDR3 runs 14 residues. CDR3 amino acids: CASSHGGAWIEQYF. CDR3 nucleotides: TGTGCCAGCAGCCACGGGGGGGCCTGGATCGAGCAGTACTTC.

This clonotype was detected a few times. The chain couples TRBV10-3 to TRBJ1-2; D is undetermined. Germline CDR1 ENHRY, CDR2 SYGVKD. The length of the CDR3 is 13 residues. Trimming removed 4 bases from V and 8 bases from J, with 14 bases in between. CDR3 nucleotides: TGTGCCATCAGTGTAGACAAGGTAGAAGGCTACACCTTC. Translating gives CAISVDKVEGYTF.

There are a few counts of this clonotype. This chain uses TRBV5-8 with TRBJ2-5; 7 bases align to TRBD2. The CDR3 length is 14 residues. Germline CDR1 SGHTS, CDR2 YDEGEE. J lost 4 bases, V lost 4 bases, and 7 bases had no gene match. DNA for the CDR3: TGTGCCAGCAGCCCCTGGGACTACGTAGAGACCCAGTACTTC. Its translation: CASSPWDYVETQYF.

A word on this clonotype: An end of the junction does not agree with germline; a read error may underlie this. The J gene is TRBJ1-2, the V gene TRBV5-6; D unresolved. Germline V gene data show CDR1 as SGHDT and CDR2 as YYEEEE. The CDR3 runs 15 residues. CDR3 nucleotide sequence: TGTGCCAGCAGTTTGGCCCTTCTACAGTCCTATGGCTACACCTTC. Encoded protein: CASSLALLQSYGYTF.

This clonotype was found once. J is TRBJ1-5 and V is TRBV12-3 or TRBV12-4; perhaps TRBD1 as D (5 bases). The CDR3 has 14 residues. V dropped 5 bases and J dropped 0 bases, with 8 bases sitting between them. In DNA form, the CDR3 reads TGTGCCAGCAGTCAACAGGCTAGCAATCAGCCCCAGCATTTT. Protein sequence: CASSQQASNQPQHF.

This clonotype was observed at least ten times. The V call is TRBV12-3 or TRBV12-4, the J call TRBJ1-2, with D hard to call. The CDR3 spans 12 residues. The ends were cut back, 5 bases at V and 3 bases at J, with 7 bases in the middle. The CDR3 spells CASSPRDYGYTF. CDR3 DNA sequence: TGTGCCAGCAGTCCGAGGGACTATGGCTACACCTTC.